A selection of T cell receptor beta chains follows, all from one sample in a study of T cell responses to AZD1222 COVID-19 vaccine. Data came from immunoSEQ multiplex PCR; TCRdb stores just in-frame clones and leaves some out. The sample lists under 150,000 clones, 75% to 95% occurring once. Specimen: peripheral blood, collected on day 0 of AZD1222 vaccination. Every receptor here comes from an adult in good health. Both conserved end residues are part of each CDR3. A D gene is named only where the DNA matches it firmly. The listing skips clone size in some rows; elsewhere it reads once, few, many or a size class.

size | J | D | V | DNA | CDR3
. | TRBJ1-1 | . | TRBV2 | TGTGCCGGCAGGTTGAACACTGAAGCTTTCTTT | CAGRLNTEAFF
. | TRBJ1-1 | TRBD1 | TRBV13 | TGTGCCAGCAGCTCAAGAGACAGGGGTGTGAACACTGAAGCTTTCTTT | CASSSRDRGVNTEAFF
. | TRBJ2-2 | TRBD2 | TRBV4-1 | TGCGCCAGCAGCCAAGAGCGGACTAGCGGGTTAATTACCGGGGAGCTGTTTTTT | CASSQERTSGLITGELFF
once | TRBJ1-4 | . | TRBV15 | TGTGCCACCAGCACGCCCGTGGGTTTGGGTAATGAAAAACTGTTTTTT | CATSTPVGLGNEKLFF
. | TRBJ1-1 | TRBD1 | TRBV19 | TGTGCCAGTAGTATTTTCGGACAGGGGGTTGCAGTGAACACTGAAGCTTTCTTT | CASSIFGQGVAVNTEAFF
once | TRBJ2-6 | . | TRBV6-1 | TGTGCCAGCAGTGAAGCGAGAGTAGGGCAGGGCCTCTTTGGGGCCAACGTCCTGACTTTC | CASSEARVGQGLFGANVLTF
. | TRBJ1-4 | . | TRBV25-1 | TGTGCCAGCAGTGAAAACAGGGTGGTAAGGGAAAAACTGTTTTTT | CASSENRVVREKLFF
. | TRBJ1-6 | . | TRBV7-8 | TGTGCCAGCAGCTTAGTTGTCCGGGGGCCTAATTCACCCCTCCACTTT | CASSLVVRGPNSPLHF
. | TRBJ2-2 | . | TRBV5-1 | TGCGCCAGCAGCTTGGTGTATGAGGGAGCCGGGGAGCTGTTTTTT | CASSLVYEGAGELFF
. | TRBJ1-2 | . | TRBV27 | TGTGCCAGCAGTTTCGACAGGAGATATGGCTACACCTTC | CASSFDRRYGYTF
. | TRBJ2-7 | TRBD2 | TRBV6-5 | TGTGCCAGCAGTTACGCCAGACTAGCGGGAGGCTACGAGCAGTACTTC | CASSYARLAGGYEQYF
. | TRBJ1-6 | . | TRBV5-1 | TGCGCCAGCAGCTGGGATAATTCACCCCTCCACTTT | CASSWDNSPLHF
. | TRBJ2-1 | . | TRBV12-3/TRBV12-4 | TGTGCCAGCAGTTTCTTGGATGAGCAGTTCTTC | CASSFLDEQFF
. | TRBJ2-7 | . | TRBV28 | TGTGCCAGCAGTTTATGGGGGGACATAGACTACGAGCAGTACTTC | CASSLWGDIDYEQYF
. | TRBJ1-2 | . | TRBV19 | TGTGCCAGTAGTTCTCGTTACAGGGTTTTCGATGGCTACACCTTC | CASSSRYRVFDGYTF
. | TRBJ1-1 | TRBD1 | TRBV7-8 | TGTGCCAGCAGCTCGCGGACAGGGGGTAGCACTGAAGCTTTCTTT | CASSSRTGGSTEAFF
once | TRBJ1-4 | TRBD1 | TRBV27 | TGTGCCAGCCCCCACGCGACAGGGGGAGTTGAAAAACTGTTTTTT | CASPHATGGVEKLFF
. | TRBJ2-7 | . | TRBV10-3 | TGTGCCACCAAGCCCGCCGGAGGGTCCTACGAGCAGTACTTC | CATKPAGGSYEQYF
. | TRBJ1-1 | . | TRBV19 | TGTGCCAGTAGTATACTTCCAGGGTTATACACTGAAGCTTTCTTT | CASSILPGLYTEAFF
. | TRBJ1-2 | . | TRBV29-1 | TGCAGCGTTGCCGGGTCGGCACGGTATGGCTACACCTTC | CSVAGSARYGYTF